The 14 T cell receptor beta chains presented below share a single source sample, sequenced in a study of shared clonotypes between healthy human individuals. Libraries were prepared by immunoSEQ multiplex PCR; TCRdb keeps only in-frame clonotypes and omits some of them. The sample comprises roughly 1,000,000 clones, more than 75% of which are singletons, and 0.52% rests with the top ten. The sequenced material came from memory CD4+ T cells from PBMCs. Subset noted: CD45RA-negative fraction. The receptors here all came from a man younger than 35 in good health. Some clones in this sample may be carry-over from other donors' samples.

As for this clone: Other DNA sequences from this sample encode an identical CDR3 as well. The gene calls are TRBV15 and TRBJ2-2, with no clear D. The CDR3 has 15 amino acids. Looked up from germline, CDR1 is LNHNV and CDR2 is YYDKDF (reference sequence). The V and J ends lost 0 bases and 2 bases respectively, with 7 bases between them. This CDR3 is CATSRDPGNTGELFF. In DNA form, the CDR3 reads TGTGCCACCAGCAGAGATCCGGGTAACACCGGGGAGCTGTTTTTT.

CDR3 nucleotide sequence: TGTGCCAGCAGCTCCAGGACTGTATCGAACACCGGGGAGCTGTTTTTT. Protein sequence: CASSSRTVSNTGELFF. The chain combines TRBV11-2 with TRBJ2-2; maybe TRBD2 (5 bases). Trimming removed 4 bases from V and 0 bases from J, with 12 bases in between. This CDR3 is built from 16 residues. Germline V lookup: CDR1 SGHAT, CDR2 FQNNGV.

The count of this clone is one. The CDR3 protein is CASSWGQDYNEKLFF. The CDR3, as DNA: TGTGCCAGCAGCTGGGGGCAGGACTATAATGAAAAACTGTTTTTT. V is TRBV7-9 and J is TRBJ1-4; maybe TRBD1 (6 bases). Trimming pared 4 bases from V and 4 bases from J, leaving 13 bases between. Germline V gene data show CDR1 as SEHNR and CDR2 as FQNEAQ (reference sequence). CDR3 length: 15 amino acids. The whole variable domain, filled in from reference TRBV7-9 and TRBJ1-4, reads DTGVSQNPRHKITKRGQNVTFRCDPISEHNRLYWYRQTLGQGPEFLTYFQNEAQLEKSRLLSDRFSAERPKGSFSTLEIQRTEQGDSAMYLCASSWGQDYNEKLFFGSGTQLSVL.

This chain joins TRBV28 and TRBJ2-7; D gene unclear. Trimming pared 6 bases from V and 5 bases from J, leaving 17 bases between. The CDR3 loop spans 14 amino acids. Germline V gene sequence: CDR1 MDHEN, CDR2 SYDVKM. The CDR3 bases are TGTGCCAGCAGAGGCCCGGTGGAGTCCCACGAGCAGTACTTC. Translated, it gives CASRGPVESHEQYF.

Worth noting for this clone: The same CDR3 can be traced to other DNA sequences in this sample. The CDR3 coding sequence is TGCGCCAGCAGCCAGAGAGGCTCTGGGGCCAACGTCCTGACTTTC. Protein: CASSQRGSGANVLTF. The genes are TRBV4-3 and TRBJ2-6; no firm D call. CDR1 and CDR2 from the germline V gene are LGHNA and YSLEER. The CDR3 spans 15 residues. Trimming took 3 bases from V and 0 from J, leaving 6 bases between them.

This clone was picked up a small number of times. The chain joins TRBV28 to TRBJ1-2, with TRBD1 matching over 7 bases. Per germline, CDR1 MDHEN and CDR2 SYDVKM. J was trimmed by 4 bases and V by 7 bases; bases with no gene match: 6. The CDR3 covers 13 residues. CDR3 loop: CASKITGAYGYTF. The CDR3 DNA is TGTGCCAGCAAAATTACAGGGGCCTATGGCTACACCTTC.

The chain links TRBV28 to TRBJ2-1; D may be TRBD2 (7 bases). Trimming pared 8 bases from V and 8 bases from J, leaving 19 bases between. This CDR3 spans 14 amino acids. Germline assignment: CDR1 MDHEN and CDR2 SYDVKM. CDR3 loop: CASEAGGRYYEQFF. CDR3 coding DNA: TGTGCCAGCGAAGCCGGGGGGCGGTACTATGAGCAGTTCTTC.

V usage is TRBV7-8 and J usage is TRBJ1-2; 7 nucleotides align to TRBD1. CDR3 size: 15 residues. Germline CDR1 and CDR2: SGHVS and FQNEAQ. V trimming: 5 bases; J trimming: 0 bases; junction bases outside the gene matches: 6. For the CDR3, the DNA is TGTGCCAGCAGCCAACCGGGACAGCCTAACTATGGCTACACCTTC. Amino acids: CASSQPGQPNYGYTF.

This chain connects TRBV28 to TRBJ1-4, with no clear D. The CDR3 loop spans 12 amino acids. V lost 8 bases and J 4 bases, leaving 8 bases between the germline ends. Germline CDR1 and CDR2: MDHEN and SYDVKM. As DNA, the CDR3 is TGTGCCAGCGAGCAGGATAATGAAAAACTGTTTTTT. It yields the protein CASEQDNEKLFF.

The CDR3 spells CASSLDSGSGRITGELFF. Written as DNA, the CDR3 is TGTGCCAGCAGCTTAGATTCGGGTAGCGGGAGAATCACCGGGGAGCTGTTTTTT. V usage is TRBV7-8 and J usage is TRBJ2-2, with TRBD2 matching over 9 bases. The CDR3 sequence is 18 residues long. The V gene end was trimmed by 1 base and the J gene end by 4 bases; junction bases not matched to a gene: 10. The germline V gene has CDR1 SGHVS and CDR2 FQNEAQ.

This clone has only a few counts. At one of its ends the junction is not consistent with the germline gene, which may arise from a read error. This chain uses TRBV19 with TRBJ1-5; D unclear. Per the germline V gene, CDR1 is LNHDA and CDR2 is SQIVND (reference sequence). The CDR3 length is 9 residues. This chain's CDR3 is CASNPPPPF. CDR3 DNA: TGTGCCAGTAACCCTCCACCCCCATTT.

This clone was seen a handful of times. This chain uses TRBV7-2 with TRBJ1-2; 7 bases fit TRBD1. V shed 5 bases and J 0 bases; nucleotides not matched to a gene: 9. This CDR3 spans 16 amino acids. CDR1 SGHTA and CDR2 FQGNSA come from the germline V gene. The CDR3 sequence is CASSIQTGPANYGYTF. The CDR3 DNA reads as TGTGCCAGCAGCATCCAGACAGGGCCCGCTAACTATGGCTACACCTTC.

The chain carries TRBV7-9 and TRBJ2-2, with 10 bases aligning to TRBD1. Per germline, CDR1 SEHNR and CDR2 FQNEAQ (reference sequence). Trimming cost V 5 bases and J 5 bases; bases outside gene matches: 8. This CDR3 is 16 amino acids long. CDR3 sequence reads: CASSPPGTGETGELFF. CDR3 bases: TGTGCCAGCAGCCCACCTGGGACAGGGGAAACCGGGGAGCTGTTTTTT.

This chain links TRBV15 with TRBJ2-7, with TRBD2 as a possible D gene (6 bases). This CDR3 comprises 15 residues. Between the trimmed V and J ends, which lost 0 bases and 6 bases, there was a span of 15 bases. Germline-derived CDR1 and CDR2 are LNHNV and YYDKDF (reference sequence). The CDR3 sequence: CATSRDRGGGIEQYF. The CDR3 nucleotides read TGTGCCACCAGCAGAGATCGGGGCGGCGGGATCGAGCAGTACTTC. Filled out from reference TRBV15 and TRBJ2-7, the complete variable domain reads DAMVIQNPRYQVTQFGKPVTLSCSQTLNHNVMYWYQQKSSQAPKLLFHYYDKDFNNEADTPDNFQSRRPNTSFCFLDIRSPGLGDTAMYLCATSRDRGGGIEQYFGPGTRLTVT.